The 32 T cell receptor beta chains below were found in one sample sequenced in a study of tumor-infiltrating lymphocytes in primary liver carcinoma. RNA isolated from unsorted whole blood supplied the blood RNA, with germline DNA also extracted. The authors made TCR beta cDNA from around 500 ng total RNA with a constant-region primer. Each TCR beta library was derived from three nested multiplex PCR rounds that employed slightly modified ARM-PCR. TRBV1-TRBV30 forward primers and a C-beta reverse primer were used in the first two PCR rounds, which each ran for about 11 cycles. TCRdb re-called the multiplex PCR reads with MiXCR, one entry per CDR3 protein. Of fewer than 400,000 distinct CDR3 sequences in the sample, about three fifths are singletons; the top ten hold about 15%. The sequencing input was peripheral blood. The receptors stem from a woman aged 25 to 39 with primary liver carcinoma and hepatitis B virus infection.

As regards this clonotype: A single base separates this from a much larger clone, so it may be a read error. The chain is built from TRBV4-3 and TRBJ2-6; maybe TRBD1 (5 bases). There are 15 residues in the CDR3. The germline V gene has CDR1 LGHNA and CDR2 YSLEER. The CDR3 is CASSYQGFGANLLTF. The DNA for the CDR3 is TGCGCCAGCAGCTATCAGGGTTTTGGGGCCAACCTCCTGACTTTC.

Of note for this clonotype: It may be a read error: a sequence one base away is much more abundant. V and J are TRBV4-3 and TRBJ1-2; the D is unclear. The CDR3 has 16 amino acids. Germline V gene sequence: CDR1 LGHNA, CDR2 YSLEER. CDR3 in DNA: TGCGCCAGCAGCCAAGCGCCACTGTCCGGCTATTACGGCTGCACCTTC. Its translation is CASSQAPLSGYYGCTF.

The genes are TRBV28 and TRBJ2-2; D is uncertain. From germline, CDR1 is MDHEN and CDR2 SYDVKM. Trimming removed 0 bases from V and 6 bases from J, with 20 bases in between. CDR3 length: 18 amino acids. Here the CDR3 reads CASSLWAWSDKVAGELFF. The DNA for the CDR3 is TGTGCCAGCAGTTTATGGGCCTGGTCCGATAAAGTGGCCGGGGAGCTGTTTTTT.

This clonotype was observed a handful of times. CDR3 loop: CAWSAPGEQFF. In nucleotides, the CDR3 is TGTGCCTGGAGCGCACCCGGTGAGCAGTTCTTC. This chain uses TRBV30 with TRBJ2-1; D is ambiguous. Germline CDR1 GTSNPN, CDR2 SVGIG (reference sequence). This CDR3 has 11 amino acids. With 3 bases removed from V and 9 bases from J, the gap between germline ends came to 9 bases.

The chain joins TRBV7-8 to TRBJ2-1, with D perhaps assigned TRBD1 or TRBD2 (5 bases each). The germline gives CDR1 SGHVS, CDR2 FQNEAQ. The CDR3 loop spans 12 amino acids. With 8 bases removed from V and 12 bases from J, the gap between germline ends came to 17 bases. Here the CDR3 DNA reads TGTGCCAGCGGCCGGGACCGCTTGGGGCAGTTCTTC. Translated, it gives CASGRDRLGQFF.

This chain joins TRBV20-1 and TRBJ2-3; D might be TRBD2 (5 bases). V lost 3 bases, J lost 3 bases, and 16 bases lay in between. The CDR3 loop spans 15 amino acids. The germline CDR1 and CDR2 sequences are DFQATT and SNEGSKA (reference sequence). The DNA of the CDR3 is TGCAGTGCTAGTCTGGGGAGTTGGTATACAGATACGCAGTATTTT. Residues: CSASLGSWYTDTQYF.

The J gene is TRBJ2-5, the V gene TRBV7-2, with 7 bases identical to TRBD2. Germline CDR1 SGHTA, CDR2 FQGNSA. The CDR3 covers 15 residues. V trimming: 6 bases; J trimming: 2 bases; junction bases outside the gene matches: 9. The CDR3 nucleotides are TGTGCCAGCAGAAACAGCGGGGCAGAGCAAGAGACCCAGTACTTC. Its translation is CASRNSGAEQETQYF.

The sample holds a few counts of this clonotype. The chain carries TRBV6-2 or TRBV6-3 and TRBJ2-1; D might be TRBD2 (5 bases). The V gene lost 4 bases and the J gene lost 6 bases, with 13 bases spanning the gap. This CDR3 region has 14 residues. Germline V gene data show CDR1 as MNHEY and CDR2 as SVGEGT. The CDR3 nucleotides are TGTGCCAGCAGTTTTTCCCGACTAATCAATGAGCAGTTCTTC. Encoded protein: CASSFSRLINEQFF.

Concerning this clonotype: The junction departs from germline at one end; a sequencing error may be responsible. The V gene is TRBV28, the J gene TRBJ2-4, with D uncertain. Germline V gene lookup returns CDR1 MDHEN and CDR2 SYDVKM. CDR3 length: 16 amino acids. The CDR3 nucleotides are TGTACCAGCAGTTTGTTGACATGGCTAGCCAAAAACATTCAGTACTTC. Amino acids: CTSSLLTWLAKNIQYF.

Note on this clonotype: This clone may be a read error of a much larger clone one base away. The chain carries TRBV4-2 and TRBJ1-6; D may be TRBD1 (5 bases). Germline V gene lookup returns CDR1 LGHNA and CDR2 YNFKEQ. The length of the CDR3 is 15 residues. V lost 3 bases and J lost 8, with 14 bases in between. As DNA, the CDR3 is TGTGCCAGCAGCCAGTCTAGGGGCAGGGATTCACCCCTCCACTTT. Its translation is CASSQSRGRDSPLHF.

The CDR3 DNA reads TGTGCCAGCACGGATCGAAGGGGTGCGGTCAATCAGCCCCAGCATTTT. Encoded protein: CASTDRRGAVNQPQHF. The rearrangement uses TRBV6-2 or TRBV6-3 and TRBJ1-5, with D possibly being TRBD1 (5 bases). CDR1 and CDR2 from the germline V gene are MNHEY and SVGEGT. Trimming took 7 bases from V and 3 from J, leaving 19 bases between them. This CDR3 contains 16 residues.

As concerns this clonotype: The junction differs from germline at one of its ends, possibly a read error. The genes are TRBV4-1 and TRBJ1-4; no clear D gene. The length of the CDR3 is 16 residues. CDR1 is MGHRA and CDR2 is YSYEKL in the germline V gene. The CDR3 sequence: CASSQVCGSTNERLFF. CDR3 coding DNA: TGCGCCAGCAGCCAAGTATGCGGGTCGACTAATGAAAGACTGTTTTTT.

As to this clonotype: This clone may be a read error of a much larger clone one base away. The CDR3 here is CSVEGAYEGGNTEAFF. As DNA, the CDR3 is TGCAGCGTTGAAGGGGCATACGAAGGGGGGAACACTGAAGCTTTCTTT. The chain carries TRBV29-1 and TRBJ1-1, with D possibly being TRBD1 (6 bases). Looked up from germline, CDR1 is SQVTM and CDR2 is ANQGSEA. Trimming pared 1 base from V and 1 base from J, leaving 16 bases between. There are 16 residues in the CDR3.

This clonotype was found once. At one end the junction does not follow the germline gene, possibly because of a read error. The chain is built from TRBV11-2 and TRBJ2-2, with a weak D call TRBD2 (5 bases). This CDR3 is built from 16 residues. Germline V gene data show CDR1 as SGHAT and CDR2 as FQNNGV. CDR3 nucleotides: TGTGCCCGCAGCTTCCATCCAGACCCAAACACCGGGGAACTGTTTTTT. This codes for CARSFHPDPNTGELFF.

To note about this clonotype: Germline is not matched at one junction end, which may reflect a read error. The chain has TRBV6-2 or TRBV6-3 and TRBJ2-2; D gene ambiguous. The CDR3 contains 14 residues. CDR1 is MNHEY and CDR2 is SVGEGT in the germline V gene. Here the CDR3 DNA reads TGTGTCAGCAGATCCTCAGGCGTGTCCGGGGAGCTGTTTTTT. This gives the protein CVSRSSGVSGELFF.

This clonotype came up a few times. One junction end disagrees with the germline gene, perhaps due to a read error. The chain recombines TRBV5-6 with TRBJ1-5, with D perhaps matching TRBD1 (5 bases). Germline values: CDR1 SGHDT, CDR2 YYEEEE. This CDR3 has 14 amino acids. Here the CDR3 DNA reads TGTGCCAGCAGCAGGGGAGGTAGTAATCAGCTCCAGCATTTT. It specifies CASSRGGSNQLQHF.

The CDR3 sequence: CASSPIGTSLDTQYF. DNA for the CDR3: TGTGCCAGCAGCCCGATCGGGACTAGCTTAGATACGCAGTATTTT. The rearrangement uses TRBV11-2 and TRBJ2-3, with 9 bases lining up with TRBD2. Germline CDR1 is SGHAT and CDR2 is FQNNGV. The CDR3 consists of 15 residues. V trimming: 5 bases; J trimming: 5 bases; junction bases outside the gene matches: 8.

With regard to this clonotype: This may be a read error, as it is one base from a much larger clone. In nucleotides, the CDR3 is TGTGCCATCAGGGGCAGGGGGGACACCGGGGAGCTGTTATTT. Its protein product is CAIRGRGDTGELLF. This sequence joins TRBV10-3 and TRBJ2-2; D may be TRBD1 (7 bases). The CDR3 has 14 amino acids. Per germline, CDR1 ENHRY and CDR2 SYGVKD.

This clonotype was counted only a few times. The CDR3 DNA sequence: TGTGCCAGCAGCTCGGTCTCGAACACCGGGGAGCTGTTTTTT. Translated: CASSSVSNTGELFF. The J gene is TRBJ2-2, the V gene TRBV6-5; D remains ambiguous. The CDR3 loop spans 14 amino acids. V was cut by 6 bases and J by 0 bases, with 8 bases left in between. Germline V gene data show CDR1 as MNHEY and CDR2 as SVGAGI.

About this clonotype itself: This may arise from a read error, as a much more abundant clone is one base away. The rearrangement uses TRBV12-3 or TRBV12-4 and TRBJ2-5; D is ambiguous. The CDR3 length is 13 residues. The DNA for the CDR3 is TGTGCCAGCAGTTTGAGAGGTAGAGAGACCAAGTACTTC. Its translation: CASSLRGRETKYF.

Comments on this clonotype: As the CDR3 is not closed by the conserved phenylalanine or tryptophan, this likely results from a read error. The DNA is omitted, as the CDR3 cannot be located on it reliably, and the CDR3 follows TCRdb's listing. The chain couples TRBV6-2 or TRBV6-3 to TRBJ2-4. Germline values: CDR1 MNHEY, CDR2 SVGEGT. Counting both end residues, the CDR3 totals 14 amino acids. CDR3: CASSYAVAKNILYI.

In the case of this clonotype: At one of its ends the junction is not consistent with the germline gene, which may arise from a read error. The chain carries TRBV10-2 and TRBJ2-3; D gene uncertain. CDR3 length: 11 amino acids. Per germline, CDR1 WSHSY and CDR2 SAAADI. In DNA, the CDR3 is TGCGCCAGCAGTGACACAGATACGCACTATTTT. This sequence encodes CASSDTDTHYF.

This clonotype was counted many times. The chain joins TRBV29-1 to TRBJ2-3, with D tentatively TRBD1 or TRBD2 (5 bases each). V gave up 6 bases and J gave up 5 bases, with 18 bases separating them. Germline values: CDR1 SQVTM, CDR2 ANQGSEA. The CDR3 totals 14 residues. CDR3 coding DNA: TGCAGCGTCGGGGCGAGACAGCTTTTAGATACGCAGTATTTT. It translates to CSVGARQLLDTQYF.

As to this clonotype: The conserved closing phenylalanine or tryptophan is absent in this CDR3, likely reflecting a read error. CDR3 sequence reads: CASSLAGPYQYL. DNA for the CDR3: TGTGCCAGCAGCTTGGCCGGTCCGTATCAGTACTTA. The V gene is TRBV12-3 or TRBV12-4, the J gene TRBJ2-4; D call uncertain. The CDR3 spans 12 residues. V lost 6 bases and J lost 12, with 15 bases in between.

This clonotype was found a few times. The chain couples TRBV12-3 or TRBV12-4 to TRBJ1-5; D not certain. The CDR3 is 12 residues long. The ends were cut back, 7 bases at V and 4 bases at J, with 8 bases in the middle. Here the CDR3 DNA reads TGTGCCAGCACTTTCGGGAATCAGCCCCAGCATTTT. Its protein product is CASTFGNQPQHF.

This clonotype was observed a handful of times. CDR3 sequence (DNA): TGCGCCAGCAGCCAAGACCTAAGCTTTTCTAGCAATCAGCCCCAGCATTTT. This gives the protein CASSQDLSFSSNQPQHF. This chain connects TRBV4-1 to TRBJ1-5; D remains ambiguous. Per the germline V gene, CDR1 is MGHRA and CDR2 is YSYEKL. The CDR3 is made up of 17 amino acids. The V gene lost 0 bases and the J gene lost 0 bases, with 12 bases spanning the gap.

The chain joins TRBV5-1 to TRBJ2-5; TRBD2 aligns across 8 bases. Germline lookup yields CDR1 SGHRS and CDR2 YFSETQ. V shed 7 bases, J shed 4 bases, and the junction held 9 bases outside the gene matches. This CDR3 has 14 amino acids. The CDR3 loop is CASGTIAGIETQYF. The CDR3 coding sequence is TGCGCCAGCGGAACGATAGCGGGAATAGAGACCCAGTACTTC.

Notes on this clonotype: A junction end diverges from the germline sequence, so it may reflect a read error. The rearrangement uses TRBV5-8 and TRBJ1-1; tentatively, D is TRBD1 (5 bases). CDR3 size: 13 residues. Germline V gives CDR1 SGHTS, CDR2 YDEGEE. CDR3 sequence: CANSTLQVTAAFF. The CDR3 DNA reads as TGTGCCAACAGCACACTACAGGTCACAGCAGCTTTCTTT.

This clonotype has just a few counts. The chain couples TRBV7-9 to TRBJ2-1; TRBD2 aligns across 7 bases. CDR1 is SEHNR and CDR2 is FQNEAQ in the germline V gene (reference sequence). The junction had 8 bases not matched to a gene; V was cut back by 9 bases and J by 0 bases. The CDR3 runs to 15 residues. CDR3 in DNA: TGTGCCAGTAGTCCTCTAGCGGTCTCCTACAATGAGCAGTTCTTC. The encoded protein is CASSPLAVSYNEQFF.

About this clonotype: The junction does not match germline at one end; this may be a read error. In nucleotides, the CDR3 is TGTGCCAACAGTTTACTGGGACAGCGCACCGGGGAGCTGTTTTTT. Translation: CANSLLGQRTGELFF. This chain connects TRBV28 to TRBJ2-2; 7 nucleotides line up with TRBD1. There are 15 residues in the CDR3. The germline gives CDR1 MDHEN, CDR2 SYDVKM.

The J gene is TRBJ2-5, the V gene TRBV6-1; TRBD2 might be the D (5 bases). Germline CDR1 reads MNHNS; CDR2 reads SASEGT. The V end lost 10 bases, the J end lost 4 bases, and 19 bases lay between the germline ends. This CDR3 region has 14 residues. CDR3: CATVARGPRETQYF. DNA for the CDR3: TGTGCCACCGTAGCGCGAGGGCCGCGAGAGACCCAGTACTTC.

The chain employs TRBV24-1 and TRBJ2-1; unclear D gene. CDR3 length: 14 amino acids. V was clipped by 4 bases and J by 5 bases, with 11 bases between them. Germline V gives CDR1 KGHDR, CDR2 SFDVKD. The CDR3 region has the DNA TGTGCCACCAGTGACCGCACCCGGAACAATGAGCAGTTCTTC. Encoded protein: CATSDRTRNNEQFF.